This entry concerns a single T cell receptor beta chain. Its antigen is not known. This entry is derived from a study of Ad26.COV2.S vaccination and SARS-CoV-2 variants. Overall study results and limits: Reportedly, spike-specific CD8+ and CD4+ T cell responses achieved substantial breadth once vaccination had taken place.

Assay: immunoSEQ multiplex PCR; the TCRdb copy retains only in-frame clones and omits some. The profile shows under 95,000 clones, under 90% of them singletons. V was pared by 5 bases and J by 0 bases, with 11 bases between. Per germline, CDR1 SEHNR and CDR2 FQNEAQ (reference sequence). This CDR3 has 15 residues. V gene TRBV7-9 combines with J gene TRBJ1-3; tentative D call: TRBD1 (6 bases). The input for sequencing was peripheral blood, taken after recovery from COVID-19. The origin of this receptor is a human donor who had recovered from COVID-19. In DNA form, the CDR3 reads TGTGCCAGCAGCAGAGCAGGGGCCTCTGGAAACACCATATATTTT. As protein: CASSRAGASGNTIYF.